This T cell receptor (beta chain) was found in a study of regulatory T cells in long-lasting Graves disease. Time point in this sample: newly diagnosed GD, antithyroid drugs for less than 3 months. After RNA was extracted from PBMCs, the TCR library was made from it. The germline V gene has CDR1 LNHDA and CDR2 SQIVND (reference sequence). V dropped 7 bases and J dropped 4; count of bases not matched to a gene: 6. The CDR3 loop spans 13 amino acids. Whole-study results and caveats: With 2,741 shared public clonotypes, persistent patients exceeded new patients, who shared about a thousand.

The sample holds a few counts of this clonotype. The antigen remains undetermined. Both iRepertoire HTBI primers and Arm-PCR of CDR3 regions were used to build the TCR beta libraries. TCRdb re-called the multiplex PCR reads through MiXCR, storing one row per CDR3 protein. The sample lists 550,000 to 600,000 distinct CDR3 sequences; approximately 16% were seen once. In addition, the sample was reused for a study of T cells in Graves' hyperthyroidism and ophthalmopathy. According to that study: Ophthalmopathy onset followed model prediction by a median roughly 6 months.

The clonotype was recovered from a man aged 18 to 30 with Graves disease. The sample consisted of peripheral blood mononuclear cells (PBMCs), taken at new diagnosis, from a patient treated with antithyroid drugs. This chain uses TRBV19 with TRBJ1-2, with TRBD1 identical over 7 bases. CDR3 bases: TGTGCCAGTAAGGACAGGAAGTCCTATGGCTACACCTTC. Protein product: CASKDRKSYGYTF.